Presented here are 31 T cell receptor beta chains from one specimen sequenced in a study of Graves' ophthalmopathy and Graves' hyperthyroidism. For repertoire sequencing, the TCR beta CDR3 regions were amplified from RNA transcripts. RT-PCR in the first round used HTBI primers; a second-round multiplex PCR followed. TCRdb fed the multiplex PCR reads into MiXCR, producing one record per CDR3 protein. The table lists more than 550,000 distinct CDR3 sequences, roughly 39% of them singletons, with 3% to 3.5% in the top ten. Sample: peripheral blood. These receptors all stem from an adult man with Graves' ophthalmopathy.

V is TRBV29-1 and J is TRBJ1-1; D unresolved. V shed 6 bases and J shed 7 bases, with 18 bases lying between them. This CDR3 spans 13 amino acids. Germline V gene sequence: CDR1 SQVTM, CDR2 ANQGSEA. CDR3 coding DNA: TGCAGCGTAACGGATGGGCAGATGGGTGAAGCTTTCTTT. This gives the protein CSVTDGQMGEAFF.

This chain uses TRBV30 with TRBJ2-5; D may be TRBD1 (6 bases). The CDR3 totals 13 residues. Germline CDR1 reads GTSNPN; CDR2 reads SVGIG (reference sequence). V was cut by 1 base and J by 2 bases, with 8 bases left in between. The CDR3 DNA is TGTGCCTGGAGTGACAGGGCGCAAGAGACCCAGTACTTC. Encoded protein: CAWSDRAQETQYF. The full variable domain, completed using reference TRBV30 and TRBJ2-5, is SQTIHQWPATLVQPVGSPLSLECTVEGTSNPNLYWYRQAAGRGLQLLFYSVGIGQISSEVPQNLSASRPQDRQFILSSKKLLLSDSGFYLCAWSDRAQETQYFGPGTRLLVL.

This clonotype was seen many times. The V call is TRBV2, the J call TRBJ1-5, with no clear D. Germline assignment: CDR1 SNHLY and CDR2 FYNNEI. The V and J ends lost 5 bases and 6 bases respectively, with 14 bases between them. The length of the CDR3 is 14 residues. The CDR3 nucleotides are TGTGCCAGCAGTAAAGACACGGGAGTTCAGCCCCAGCATTTT. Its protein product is CASSKDTGVQPQHF.

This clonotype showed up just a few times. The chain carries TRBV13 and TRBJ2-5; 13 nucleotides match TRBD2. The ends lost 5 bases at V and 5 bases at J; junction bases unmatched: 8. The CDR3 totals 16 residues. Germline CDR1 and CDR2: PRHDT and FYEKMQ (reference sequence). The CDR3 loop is CASSRGLAGARETQYF. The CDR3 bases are TGTGCCAGCAGCCGAGGACTAGCGGGAGCTCGGGAGACCCAGTACTTC. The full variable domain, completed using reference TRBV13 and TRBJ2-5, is AAGVIQSPRHLIKEKRETATLKCYPIPRHDTVYWYQQGPGQDPQFLISFYEKMQSDKGSIPDRFSAQQFSDYHSELNMSSLELGDSALYFCASSRGLAGARETQYFGPGTRLLVL.

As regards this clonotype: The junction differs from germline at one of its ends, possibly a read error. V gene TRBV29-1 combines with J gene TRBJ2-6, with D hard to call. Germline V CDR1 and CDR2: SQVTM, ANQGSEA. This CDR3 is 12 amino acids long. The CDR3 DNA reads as TGCAGCGTTGAAGGGTTTACGAACACTGAAGCTTTC. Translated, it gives CSVEGFTNTEAF. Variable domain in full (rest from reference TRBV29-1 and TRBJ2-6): SAVISQKPSRDICQRGTSLTIQCQVDSQVTMMFWYRQQPGQSLTLIATANQGSEATYESGFVIDKFPISRPNLTFSTLTVSNMSPEDSSIYLCSVEGFTNTEAFGAGSRLTVL.

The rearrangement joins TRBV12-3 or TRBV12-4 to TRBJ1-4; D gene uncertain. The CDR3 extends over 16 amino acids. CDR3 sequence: CASGLVLGKMGEKLFF. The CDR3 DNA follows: TGTGCTAGTGGTTTGGTACTTGGTAAAATGGGGGAAAAACTGTTTTTT.

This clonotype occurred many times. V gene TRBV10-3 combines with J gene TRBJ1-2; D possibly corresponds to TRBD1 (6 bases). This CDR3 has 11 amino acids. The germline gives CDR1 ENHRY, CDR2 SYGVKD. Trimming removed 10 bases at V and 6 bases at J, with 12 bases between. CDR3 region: CATAQGHGYTF. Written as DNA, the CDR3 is TGTGCCACCGCACAGGGCCATGGCTACACCTTC.

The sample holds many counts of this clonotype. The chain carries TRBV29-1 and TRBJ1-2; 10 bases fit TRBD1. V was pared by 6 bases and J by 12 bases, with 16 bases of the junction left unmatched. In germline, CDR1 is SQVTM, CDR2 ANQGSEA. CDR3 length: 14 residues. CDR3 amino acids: CSVPRGPETGGDTF. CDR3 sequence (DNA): TGCAGCGTCCCAAGGGGACCCGAGACAGGGGGCGACACCTTC.

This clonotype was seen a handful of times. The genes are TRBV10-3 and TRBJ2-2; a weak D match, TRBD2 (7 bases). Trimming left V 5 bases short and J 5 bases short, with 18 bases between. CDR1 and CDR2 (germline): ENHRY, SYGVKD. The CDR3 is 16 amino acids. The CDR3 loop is CAISSWGGAQTGELFF. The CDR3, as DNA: TGTGCCATCAGTAGTTGGGGGGGGGCGCAGACCGGGGAGCTGTTTTTT.

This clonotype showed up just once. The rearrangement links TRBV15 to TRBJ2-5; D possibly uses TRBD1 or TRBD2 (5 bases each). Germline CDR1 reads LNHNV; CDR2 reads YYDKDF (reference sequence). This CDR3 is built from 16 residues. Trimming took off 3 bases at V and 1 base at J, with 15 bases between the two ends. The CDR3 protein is CATSRTGTRVQETQYF. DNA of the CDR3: TGTGCCACCAGCAGGACGGGGACGAGGGTCCAAGAGACCCAGTACTTC.

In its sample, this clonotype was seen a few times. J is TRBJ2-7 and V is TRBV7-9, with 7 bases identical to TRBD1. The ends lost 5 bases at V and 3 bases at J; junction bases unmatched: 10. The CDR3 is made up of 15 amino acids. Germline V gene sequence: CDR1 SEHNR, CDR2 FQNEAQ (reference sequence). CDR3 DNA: TGTGCCAGCAGCGGACGGACAGGCGATTTCTACGAGCAGTACTTC. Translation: CASSGRTGDFYEQYF.

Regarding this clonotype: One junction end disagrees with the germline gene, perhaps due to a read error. CDR3 DNA: TGTGCCAGCAACCAAGACGCAGGCTCTCCCTCCTACGAGCAGTACTTC. Encoded protein: CASNQDAGSPSYEQYF. V is TRBV4-1 and J is TRBJ2-7; D call uncertain. Germline lookup yields CDR1 MGHRA and CDR2 YSYEKL. The CDR3 runs to 16 residues.

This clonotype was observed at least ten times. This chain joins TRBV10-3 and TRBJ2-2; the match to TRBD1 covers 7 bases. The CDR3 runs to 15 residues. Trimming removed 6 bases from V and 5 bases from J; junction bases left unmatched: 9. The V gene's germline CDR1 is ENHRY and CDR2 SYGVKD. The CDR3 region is CAISPPNRGTGELFF. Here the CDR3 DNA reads TGTGCCATCAGCCCACCCAACAGGGGAACCGGGGAGCTGTTTTTT.

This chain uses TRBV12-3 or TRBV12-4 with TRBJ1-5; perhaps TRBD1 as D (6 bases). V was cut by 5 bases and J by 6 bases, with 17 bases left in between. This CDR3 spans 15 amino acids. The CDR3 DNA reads TGTGCCAGCAGTCGAGAAGGGGGTCGGGGTCAGCCCCAGCATTTT. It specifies CASSREGGRGQPQHF.

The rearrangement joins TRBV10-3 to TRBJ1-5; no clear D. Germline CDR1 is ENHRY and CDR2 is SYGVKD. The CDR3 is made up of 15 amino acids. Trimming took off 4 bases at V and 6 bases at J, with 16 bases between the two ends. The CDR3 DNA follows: TGTGCCATCAGTGGGAGAGGCGGGGAATCTCAGCCCCAGCATTTT. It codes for CAISGRGGESQPQHF.

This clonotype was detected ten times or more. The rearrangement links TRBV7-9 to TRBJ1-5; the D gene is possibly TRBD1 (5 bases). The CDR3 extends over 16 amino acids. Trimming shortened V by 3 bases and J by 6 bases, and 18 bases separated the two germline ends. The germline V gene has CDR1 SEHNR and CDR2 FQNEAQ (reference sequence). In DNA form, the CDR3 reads TGTGCCAGCAGCTTGAGTTTCCGGACAACCGGTCAGCCCCAGCATTTT. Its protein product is CASSLSFRTTGQPQHF.

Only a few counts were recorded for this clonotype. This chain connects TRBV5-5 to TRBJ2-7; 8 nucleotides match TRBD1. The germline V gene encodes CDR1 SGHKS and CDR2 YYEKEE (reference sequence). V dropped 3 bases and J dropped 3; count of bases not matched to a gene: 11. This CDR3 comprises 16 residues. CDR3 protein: CASSWGPSGQDYEQYF. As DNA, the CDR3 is TGTGCCAGCAGCTGGGGGCCCTCGGGACAGGACTACGAGCAGTACTTC.

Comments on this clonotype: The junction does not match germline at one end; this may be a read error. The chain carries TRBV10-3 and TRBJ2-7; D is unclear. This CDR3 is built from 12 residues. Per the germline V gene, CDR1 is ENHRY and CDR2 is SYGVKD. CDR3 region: CATSENRGEQYF. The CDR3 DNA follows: TGTGCCACCAGTGAGAACAGAGGCGAGCAGTACTTC.

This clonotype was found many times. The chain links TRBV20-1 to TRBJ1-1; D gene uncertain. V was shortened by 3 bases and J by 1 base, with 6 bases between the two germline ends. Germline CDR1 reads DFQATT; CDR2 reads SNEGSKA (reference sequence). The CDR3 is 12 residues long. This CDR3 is CSASNANTEAFF. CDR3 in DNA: TGCAGTGCTAGTAACGCGAACACTGAAGCTTTCTTT.

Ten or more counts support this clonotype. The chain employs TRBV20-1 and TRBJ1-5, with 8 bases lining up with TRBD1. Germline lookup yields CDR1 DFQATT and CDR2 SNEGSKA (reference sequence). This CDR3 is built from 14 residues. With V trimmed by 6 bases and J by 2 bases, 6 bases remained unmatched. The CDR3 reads CSAGTGYGNQPQHF. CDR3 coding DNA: TGCAGTGCGGGGACAGGTTATGGCAATCAGCCCCAGCATTTT.

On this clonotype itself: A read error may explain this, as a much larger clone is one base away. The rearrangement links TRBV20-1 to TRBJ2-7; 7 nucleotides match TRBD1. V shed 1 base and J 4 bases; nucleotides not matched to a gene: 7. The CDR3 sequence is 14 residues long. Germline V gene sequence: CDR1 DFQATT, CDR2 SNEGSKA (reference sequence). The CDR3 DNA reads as TGCAGTGCTAGAGCCGGGACAGTGTCATACGAGCAGTACTTC. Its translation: CSARAGTVSYEQYF.

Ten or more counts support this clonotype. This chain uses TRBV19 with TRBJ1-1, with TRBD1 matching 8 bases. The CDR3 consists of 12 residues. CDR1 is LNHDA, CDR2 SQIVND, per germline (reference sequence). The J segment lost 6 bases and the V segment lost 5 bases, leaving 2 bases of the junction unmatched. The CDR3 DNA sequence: TGTGCCAGTAGTTCGACAGGGGCTGAAGCTTTCTTT. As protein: CASSSTGAEAFF.

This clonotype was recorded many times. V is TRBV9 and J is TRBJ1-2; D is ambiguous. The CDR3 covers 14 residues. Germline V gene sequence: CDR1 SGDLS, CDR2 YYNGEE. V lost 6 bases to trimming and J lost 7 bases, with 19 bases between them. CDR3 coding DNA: TGTGCCAGCAATCCTGGACTGGGCGATAGTGGCTACACCTTC. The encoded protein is CASNPGLGDSGYTF.

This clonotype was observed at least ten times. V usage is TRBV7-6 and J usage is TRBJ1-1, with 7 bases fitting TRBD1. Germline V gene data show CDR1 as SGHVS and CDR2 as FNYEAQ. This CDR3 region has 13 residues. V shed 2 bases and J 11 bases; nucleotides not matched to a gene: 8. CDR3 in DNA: TGTGCCAGCAGCTTAAAGTTTGACAGGGTTGCTTTCTTT. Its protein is CASSLKFDRVAFF.

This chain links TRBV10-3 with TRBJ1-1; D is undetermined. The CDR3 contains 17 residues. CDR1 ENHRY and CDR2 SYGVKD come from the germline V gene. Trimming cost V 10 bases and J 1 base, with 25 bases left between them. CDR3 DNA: TGTGCCAGCAGCCGGACTAATGGACTAAGAACGAACACTGAAGCTTTCTTT. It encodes CASSRTNGLRTNTEAFF.

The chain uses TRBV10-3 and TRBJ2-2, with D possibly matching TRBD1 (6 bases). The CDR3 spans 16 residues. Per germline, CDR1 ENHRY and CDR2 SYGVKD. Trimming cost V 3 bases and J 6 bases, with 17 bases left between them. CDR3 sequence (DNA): TGTGCCATCAGTGAAAACCAGGGGTTAGTCTCCGGGGAGCTGTTTTTT. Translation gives CAISENQGLVSGELFF.

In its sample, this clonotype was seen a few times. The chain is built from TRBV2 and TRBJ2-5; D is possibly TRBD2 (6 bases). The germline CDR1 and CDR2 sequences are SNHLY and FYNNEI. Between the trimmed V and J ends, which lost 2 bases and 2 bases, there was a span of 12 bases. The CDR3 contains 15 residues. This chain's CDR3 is CASSEQEGQQETQYF. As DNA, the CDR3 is TGTGCCAGCAGTGAACAGGAGGGGCAACAAGAGACCCAGTACTTC.

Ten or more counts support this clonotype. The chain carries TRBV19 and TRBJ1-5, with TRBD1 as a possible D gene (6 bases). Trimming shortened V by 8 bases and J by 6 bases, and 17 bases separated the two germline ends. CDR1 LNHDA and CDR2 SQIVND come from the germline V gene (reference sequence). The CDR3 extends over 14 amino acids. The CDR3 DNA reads TGTGCCAGTGGCCCGGTGGGGGGCCGTCAGCCCCAGCATTTT. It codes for CASGPVGGRQPQHF.

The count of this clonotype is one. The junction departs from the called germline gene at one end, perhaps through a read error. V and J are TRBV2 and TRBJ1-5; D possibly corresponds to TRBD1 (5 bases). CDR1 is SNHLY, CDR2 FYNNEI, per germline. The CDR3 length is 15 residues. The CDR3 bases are TGTGCCAGCAGTGAGGTTTACAGGAGCAATCACCCCCAGCATTTT. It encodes CASSEVYRSNHPQHF.

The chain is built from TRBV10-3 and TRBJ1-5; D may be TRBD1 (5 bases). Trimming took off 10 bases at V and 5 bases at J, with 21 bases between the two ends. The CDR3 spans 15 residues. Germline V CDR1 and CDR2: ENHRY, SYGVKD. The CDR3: CASSQGRGSYQPQHF. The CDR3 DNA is TGTGCCAGCAGCCAAGGGCGGGGGTCTTATCAGCCCCAGCATTTT.

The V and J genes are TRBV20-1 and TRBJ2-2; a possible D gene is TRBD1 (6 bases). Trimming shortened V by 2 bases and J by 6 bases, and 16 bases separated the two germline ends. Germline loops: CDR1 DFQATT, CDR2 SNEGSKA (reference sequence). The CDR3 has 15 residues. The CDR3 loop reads CSARLTGAVPGELFF. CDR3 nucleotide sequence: TGCAGTGCTAGATTGACAGGTGCAGTTCCCGGGGAGCTGTTTTTT.